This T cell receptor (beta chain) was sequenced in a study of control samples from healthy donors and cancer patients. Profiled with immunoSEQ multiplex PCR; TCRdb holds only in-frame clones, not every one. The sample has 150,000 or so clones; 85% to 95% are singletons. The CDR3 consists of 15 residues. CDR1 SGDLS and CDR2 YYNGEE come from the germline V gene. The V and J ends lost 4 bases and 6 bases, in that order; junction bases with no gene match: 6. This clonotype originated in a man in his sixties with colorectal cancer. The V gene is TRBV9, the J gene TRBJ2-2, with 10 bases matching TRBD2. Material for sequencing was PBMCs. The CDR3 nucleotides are TGTGCCAGCAGCCCAGATAGCGGGGGGCCCGGGGAGCTGTTTTTT. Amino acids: CASSPDSGGPGELFF.